The 28 T cell receptor beta chains below come from one sample, sequenced in a study of CD8+ T cells in alopecia areata. In each case, RNA was isolated and then reverse transcribed into cDNA as the sequencing template. Assay used: immunoSEQ multiplex PCR; TCRdb lists only in-frame clones, some missing. The sample yields some 220,000 clones, roughly 56% seen once. Treatment here: oral pan-JAK inhibitor, 5-10 mg twice daily. The material was CD4+ T cells sorted from blood, obtained at week 4, from a patient treated with tofacitinib. The origin of the receptors is a human donor with alopecia areata.

The genes are TRBV29-1 and TRBJ2-1; D is uncertain. Germline V gene lookup returns CDR1 SQVTM and CDR2 ANQGSEA. Trimming took 7 bases from V and 0 from J, leaving 13 bases between them. The CDR3 spans 14 residues. The CDR3 region is CSAEGRISYNEQFF. The CDR3 DNA reads as TGCAGCGCCGAAGGACGGATCTCCTACAATGAGCAGTTCTTC.

This clone was detected only a few times. The chain employs TRBV29-1 and TRBJ2-3; TRBD1 agrees at 7 bases. V shed 6 bases, J shed 4 bases, and the junction held 10 bases outside the gene matches. This CDR3 region has 14 residues. The germline CDR1 and CDR2 sequences are SQVTM and ANQGSEA. The CDR3 region is CSVIKTGTPDTQYF. For the CDR3, the DNA is TGCAGCGTGATAAAGACAGGGACCCCAGATACGCAGTATTTT.

For the CDR3, the DNA is TGCAGCGCCTCCGGGAATCACAACCTATACAATGAGCAGTTCTTC. This codes for CSASGNHNLYNEQFF. The rearrangement joins TRBV29-1 to TRBJ2-1; a possible D gene is TRBD2 (5 bases). The germline V gene has CDR1 SQVTM and CDR2 ANQGSEA. V was clipped by 7 bases and J by 4 bases, with 20 bases between them. The CDR3 is 15 residues long.

V usage is TRBV29-1 and J usage is TRBJ1-5; 10 bases are shared with TRBD1. Germline CDR1 reads SQVTM; CDR2 reads ANQGSEA. The CDR3 sequence is 13 residues long. The V gene end was trimmed by 5 bases and the J gene end by 5 bases; junction bases not matched to a gene: 3. The DNA for the CDR3 is TGCAGCGTTAGACAGGGGGCCGATCAGCCCCAGCATTTT. Translated, it gives CSVRQGADQPQHF.

The chain couples TRBV29-1 to TRBJ2-7; 11 bases map to TRBD1. The V and J ends lost 6 bases and 6 bases, in that order; junction bases with no gene match: 7. The length of the CDR3 is 13 residues. Germline loops: CDR1 SQVTM, CDR2 ANQGSEA. The CDR3 here is CSVWTGGQSEQYF. The CDR3 coding sequence is TGCAGCGTCTGGACAGGGGGCCAGAGCGAGCAGTACTTC.

This clone appeared a few times. The chain recombines TRBV30 with TRBJ1-3; 7 bases fit TRBD1. The germline V gene encodes CDR1 GTSNPN and CDR2 SVGIG (reference sequence). The V segment lost 0 bases and the J segment 0 bases; nucleotides outside the gene matches: 2. This CDR3 is built from 15 residues. This CDR3 reads CAWSVWDSSGNTIYF. As DNA, the CDR3 is TGTGCCTGGAGTGTATGGGACAGCTCTGGAAACACCATATATTTT.

V and J are TRBV2 and TRBJ1-1, with D possibly matching TRBD1 (6 bases). V lost 4 bases to trimming and J lost 0 bases, with 12 bases between them. The germline gives CDR1 SNHLY, CDR2 FYNNEI. The CDR3 length is 15 residues. In DNA form, the CDR3 reads TGTGCCAGCAGTGGAGGGGGAAGAATGAACACTGAAGCTTTCTTT. Translating it yields CASSGGGRMNTEAFF.

The rearrangement joins TRBV7-9 to TRBJ2-1; the D is unclear. V lost 5 bases to trimming and J lost 5 bases, with 13 bases between them. The CDR3 has 14 residues. Per the germline V gene, CDR1 is SEHNR and CDR2 is FQNEAQ (reference sequence). This chain's CDR3 is CASSPLTPNNEQFF. CDR3 nucleotide sequence: TGTGCCAGCAGCCCCCTGACTCCAAACAATGAGCAGTTCTTC.

The J gene is TRBJ1-4, the V gene TRBV30; maybe TRBD1 (6 bases). V lost 0 bases, J lost 13 bases, and 18 bases lay in between. This CDR3 is 14 amino acids long. The V gene's germline CDR1 is GTSNPN and CDR2 SVGIG (reference sequence). The CDR3 protein is CAWSVTGRSEGLFF. The CDR3 nucleotides read TGTGCCTGGAGTGTAACAGGGAGAAGTGAGGGACTGTTTTTT.

The gene calls are TRBV29-1 and TRBJ1-2; no clear D. The CDR3 contains 12 residues. With 2 bases removed from V and 4 bases from J, the gap between germline ends came to 8 bases. Germline values: CDR1 SQVTM, CDR2 ANQGSEA. The CDR3 DNA is TGCAGCGTTGAATTTGGCAGCTATGGCTACACCTTC. Its protein product is CSVEFGSYGYTF.

V gene TRBV7-2 combines with J gene TRBJ2-5; 7 nucleotides align to TRBD1. This CDR3 comprises 14 residues. Losses at the gene ends were 5 bases for V and 4 bases for J; bases not matched to a gene: 7. Germline CDR1 and CDR2: SGHTA and FQGNSA. The chain's CDR3 is CASSRYRQGETQYF. Written as DNA, the CDR3 is TGTGCCAGCAGCCGGTACCGACAGGGAGAGACCCAGTACTTC. The full variable domain, with the rest looked up from reference TRBV7-2 and TRBJ2-5, is GAGVSQSPSNKVTEKGKDVELRCDPISGHTALYWYRQSLGQGLEFLIYFQGNSAPDKSGLPSDRFSAERTGGSVSTLTIQRTQQEDSAVYLCASSRYRQGETQYFGPGTRLLVL.

The DNA for the CDR3 is TGTGCCAGCAGGCCGGGACAGATGAACACTGAAGCTTTCTTT. Amino acid sequence: CASRPGQMNTEAFF. This chain uses TRBV7-2 with TRBJ1-1, with TRBD1 matching over 7 bases. Germline V gene data show CDR1 as SGHTA and CDR2 as FQGNSA. This CDR3 has 14 residues. The V and J ends lost 6 bases and 0 bases, in that order; junction bases with no gene match: 4.

V is TRBV19 and J is TRBJ1-6; D is unresolved. Germline-derived CDR1 and CDR2 are LNHDA and SQIVND (reference sequence). Between the trimmed V and J ends, which lost 6 bases and 8 bases, there was a span of 14 bases. The CDR3 is 14 residues long. Here the CDR3 DNA reads TGTGCCAGTAGGCTGTATACGGTGGATTCACCCCTCCACTTT. Translating it yields CASRLYTVDSPLHF. Looking up the rest from reference TRBV19 and TRBJ1-6 gives the full variable domain: DGGITQSPKYLFRKEGQNVTLSCEQNLNHDAMYWYRQDPGQGLRLIYYSQIVNDFQKGDIAEGYSVSREKKESFPLTVTSAQKNPTAFYLCASRLYTVDSPLHFGNGTRLTVT.

This clone was recorded only once. V gene TRBV27 combines with J gene TRBJ2-6; weak D call: TRBD2 (5 bases). V was cut by 2 bases and J by 0 bases, with 5 bases left in between. The CDR3 length is 15 residues. The germline CDR1 and CDR2 sequences are MNHEY and SMNVEV (reference sequence). CDR3 loop: CASSLEGSGANVLTF. The CDR3 coding sequence is TGTGCCAGCAGTTTAGAGGGCTCTGGGGCCAACGTCCTGACTTTC. Full variable domain (remainder filled in from reference TRBV27 and TRBJ2-6): EAQVTQNPRYLITVTGKKLTVTCSQNMNHEYMSWYRQDPGLGLRQIYYSMNVEVTDKGDVPEGYKVSRKEKRNFPLILESPSPNQTSLYFCASSLEGSGANVLTFGAGSRLTVL.

The chain recombines TRBV5-6 with TRBJ2-1; TRBD2 matches at 11 bases. The CDR3 spans 14 residues. With V trimmed by 4 bases and J by 12 bases, 9 bases remained unmatched. CDR1 and CDR2 (germline): SGHDT, YYEEEE. CDR3 sequence (DNA): TGTGCCAGCAGCCTACTAGCGGGGGAGGTAGGGCAGTTCTTC. It translates to CASSLLAGEVGQFF.

V is TRBV29-1 and J is TRBJ1-5; 8 bases align to TRBD1. Looked up from germline, CDR1 is SQVTM and CDR2 is ANQGSEA. V was clipped by 4 bases and J by 5 bases; unmatched bases: 4. The CDR3 loop spans 13 amino acids. In DNA, the CDR3 is TGCAGCGTTGGACAGGGGACCGATCAGCCCCAGCATTTT. Translated: CSVGQGTDQPQHF. Combining the CDR3 with reference TRBV29-1 and TRBJ1-5 gives the whole variable domain SAVISQKPSRDICQRGTSLTIQCQVDSQVTMMFWYRQQPGQSLTLIATANQGSEATYESGFVIDKFPISRPNLTFSTLTVSNMSPEDSSIYLCSVGQGTDQPQHFGDGTRLSIL.

The CDR3 bases are TGTGCCACCAGGGGATCGGATCACCAAGAGACCCAGTACTTC. Translated, it gives CATRGSDHQETQYF. The chain recombines TRBV15 with TRBJ2-5; D not certain. V lost 6 bases and J lost 0, with 11 bases in between. This CDR3 spans 14 amino acids. CDR1 is LNHNV and CDR2 is YYDKDF in the germline V gene (reference sequence).

The table lists this clone with a few counts. The V call is TRBV2, the J call TRBJ2-5; the D is unclear. Between the trimmed V and J ends, which lost 1 base and 2 bases, there was a span of 5 bases. The CDR3 consists of 13 residues. Germline CDR1 and CDR2: SNHLY and FYNNEI. This chain's CDR3 is CASSEDSQETQYF. The CDR3 region has the DNA TGTGCCAGCAGTGAAGACTCTCAAGAGACCCAGTACTTC.

This chain uses TRBV30 with TRBJ2-1, with D hard to call. Trimming took 3 bases from V and 8 from J, leaving 8 bases between them. The CDR3 covers 11 residues. The germline V gene encodes CDR1 GTSNPN and CDR2 SVGIG (reference sequence). CDR3 sequence reads: CAWRELDEQFF. For the CDR3, the DNA is TGTGCCTGGAGAGAGTTGGATGAGCAGTTCTTC.

This clone appeared a few times. Other DNA sequences in the sample encode the same CDR3. J is TRBJ2-5 and V is TRBV29-1; D may correspond to TRBD1 or TRBD2 (5 bases each). The CDR3 consists of 12 residues. The V gene's germline CDR1 is SQVTM and CDR2 ANQGSEA. The V gene lost 6 bases and the J gene lost 2 bases, with 10 bases spanning the gap. CDR3 loop: CSVERGQETQYF. The CDR3 DNA is TGCAGCGTGGAGAGGGGACAAGAGACCCAGTACTTC.

The V and J genes are TRBV29-1 and TRBJ2-1; maybe TRBD1 (7 bases). The CDR3 is 14 amino acids. The V gene lost 0 bases and the J gene lost 10 bases, with 16 bases spanning the gap. From germline, CDR1 is SQVTM and CDR2 ANQGSEA. The CDR3 region has the DNA TGCAGCGTTGAAGATCGGGGGACAGTACGGGAGCAGTTCTTC. Protein: CSVEDRGTVREQFF.

The chain carries TRBV7-9 and TRBJ2-1; D perhaps matches TRBD1 (6 bases). The CDR3 sequence is 17 residues long. From germline, CDR1 is SEHNR and CDR2 FQNEAQ (reference sequence). Deletions cut 5 bases from V and 8 bases from J, with 25 bases between. CDR3 DNA: TGTGCCAGCAGCCCTTACTTGACAGGTGGGGGTAAAGATGAGCAGTTCTTC. Translated, it gives CASSPYLTGGGKDEQFF.

V is TRBV2 and J is TRBJ1-5; TRBD1 matches 10 bases. The CDR3 has 14 amino acids. Germline-derived CDR1 and CDR2 are SNHLY and FYNNEI. The V segment lost 10 bases and the J segment 3 bases; nucleotides outside the gene matches: 6. CDR3 DNA: TGTGCCACCTGGACAGGGGGTCCCAATCAGCCCCAGCATTTT. Translating it yields CATWTGGPNQPQHF.

The chain links TRBV19 to TRBJ1-2, with 7 bases aligning to TRBD1. CDR3 length: 14 amino acids. Germline loops: CDR1 LNHDA, CDR2 SQIVND (reference sequence). V lost 5 bases, J lost 2 bases, and 5 bases stayed unmatched. Here the CDR3 reads CASSADRWNYGYTF. In nucleotides, the CDR3 is TGTGCCAGTAGTGCGGACAGGTGGAACTATGGCTACACCTTC.

V and J are TRBV7-2 and TRBJ2-7; D remains unclear. Germline CDR1 is SGHTA and CDR2 is FQGNSA. V lost 4 bases to trimming and J lost 3 bases, with 4 bases between them. The CDR3 has 11 residues. The CDR3 protein is CASSSNYEQYF. CDR3 DNA: TGTGCCAGCAGCTCAAACTACGAGCAGTACTTC.

This clone was counted between two and nine times. The chain couples TRBV5-1 to TRBJ2-7, with 8 nucleotides matching TRBD2. Germline loops: CDR1 SGHRS, CDR2 YFSETQ. With V trimmed by 4 bases and J by 4 bases, 7 bases remained unmatched. The CDR3 runs to 14 residues. CDR3 nucleotides: TGCGCCAGCAGCAAAACTAGCGGATCTTACGAGCAGTACTTC. Encoded protein: CASSKTSGSYEQYF.

This clone was found many times. The gene calls are TRBV25-1 and TRBJ2-1; possibly TRBD1 or TRBD2 for D (5 bases each). Looked up from germline, CDR1 is MGHDK and CDR2 is SYGVNS. Trimming left V 4 bases short and J 9 bases short, with 16 bases between. The CDR3 has 14 amino acids. Here the CDR3 reads CASSATPKGSEQFF. CDR3 coding DNA: TGTGCCAGCAGTGCCACCCCAAAGGGGAGTGAGCAGTTCTTC.

This clone was picked up a small number of times. V and J are TRBV19 and TRBJ2-1, with 9 bases identical to TRBD2. J lost 5 bases, V lost 5 bases, and 10 bases had no gene match. CDR3 size: 16 residues. The germline V gene has CDR1 LNHDA and CDR2 SQIVND (reference sequence). DNA of the CDR3: TGTGCCAGTAGTGGGGGACTAGCTGGGTTACACAATGAGCAGTTCTTC. It yields the protein CASSGGLAGLHNEQFF.